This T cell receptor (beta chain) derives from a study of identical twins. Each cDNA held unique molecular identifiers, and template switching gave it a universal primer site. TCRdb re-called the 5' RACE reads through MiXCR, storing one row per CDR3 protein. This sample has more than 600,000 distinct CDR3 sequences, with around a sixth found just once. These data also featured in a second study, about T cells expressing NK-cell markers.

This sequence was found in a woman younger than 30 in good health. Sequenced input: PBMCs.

CDR3 in DNA: TGCGCCAGCTTCCCAGAGGGGGGTGAAGCTTTCTTT. Its translation: CASFPEGGEAFF. The V and J genes are TRBV5-1 and TRBJ1-1; D may be TRBD1 (6 bases). The length of the CDR3 is 12 residues. The V end lost 7 bases, the J end lost 7 bases, and 14 bases lay between the germline ends. CDR1 is SGHRS and CDR2 is YFSETQ in the germline V gene.